What follows describes a single T cell receptor (beta chain). This sample was included in a study of technical replicates of blood from a handful of donors. The CDR3 loop spans 15 amino acids. Germline lookup yields CDR1 SGHRS and CDR2 YFSETQ. Deletions cut 4 bases from V and 3 bases from J, with 16 bases between. Assay: immunoSEQ multiplex PCR; the TCRdb copy retains only in-frame clones and omits some. The sample records around 58,000 clones, around 84% being singletons. This chain joins TRBV5-1 and TRBJ1-1; D is perhaps TRBD1 (6 bases). The sequence was collected from a human donor in good health. Some clones in this sample may be carry-over from other donors' samples. The sequenced sample was PBMCs. CDR3 region: CASSPSGGADTEAFF. CDR3 DNA: TGCGCCAGCAGCCCTAGTGGGGGCGCAGACACTGAAGCTTTCTTT.